These T cell receptor beta chains were read from a single sample in a study of Graves' ophthalmopathy and Graves' hyperthyroidism. TCRdb reanalysed the multiplex PCR reads using MiXCR and keeps one entry per CDR3 protein. The sample has about 700,000 distinct CDR3 sequences; around 40% are singletons. The specimen was peripheral blood. The receptors were sampled from an adult man with Graves' ophthalmopathy. CDR3s include the opening cysteine and the closing phenylalanine or tryptophan. The D gene is left open where the match is weak. Clone size, where shown, is once, few, many, or a class for clones that have expanded.

D | J | V | size | DNA | CDR3
NA | TRBJ1-2 | TRBV19 | NA | TGTGCCAGTAGGTCCCAGGCCTCTAGCTACACCTTC | CASRSQASSYTF
NA | TRBJ2-2 | TRBV25-1 | NA | TGTGCCAGCAGTGAAACTAGCGGGGAGCTGTTTTTT | CASSETSGELFF
NA | TRBJ2-7 | TRBV5-5 | few | TGTGCCAGCAGCTTGGCCGGGACACAGGTCTACGAGCAGTACTTC | CASSLAGTQVYEQYF
NA | TRBJ2-6 | TRBV15 | many | TGTGCCACCAGCAGAGATAGGGCCGGGGCCAACGTCCTGACTTTC | CATSRDRAGANVLTF
NA | TRBJ2-3 | TRBV25-1 | NA | TGTGCCAGCAGTGAATCCTTTGGTCCCACAGATACGCAGTATTTT | CASSESFGPTDTQYF
NA | TRBJ1-1 | TRBV19 | NA | TGTGCCTGGACTAACCGAAACACTGAAGCTTTCTTT | CAWTNRNTEAFF
NA | TRBJ1-4 | TRBV7-2 | NA | TGTGCCAGCAGCTTAGTCGGGCAGGGGAATTCTAATGAAAAACTGTTTTTT | CASSLVGQGNSNEKLFF
NA | TRBJ1-6 | TRBV11-1 | few | TGTGCCAGCAGCTTAATGGCGCAGGGCTCCTATAATTCACCCCTCCACTTT | CASSLMAQGSYNSPLHF
NA | TRBJ1-5 | TRBV24-1 | few | TGTGCCAGCAGTGGACTAGGACGGATCGCGACCTCCAATCAGCCCCAGCATTTT | CASSGLGRIATSNQPQHF
NA | TRBJ2-5 | TRBV20-1 | many | TGCAGTGCCAAAGAGACCCAGTACTTC | CSAKETQYF
TRBD1 | TRBJ2-3 | TRBV12-3/TRBV12-4 | few | TGTGCCAGCAGTTCGGGACAGAGCACAGATACGCAGTATTTT | CASSSGQSTDTQYF
NA | TRBJ2-5 | TRBV25-1 | NA | TGTGCCAGCGTAGATAGCAGCCAAAGACGGAGCGAGACCCAGTACTTC | CASVDSSQRRSETQYF
TRBD1 | TRBJ2-7 | TRBV20-1 | NA | TGCAGTGCTTTGAACCGACAGGGTGAAGTGTACGAGCAGTACTTC | CSALNRQGEVYEQYF
NA | TRBJ1-6 | TRBV7-9 | many | TGTGCCAGCAGCTTGGACAACCTAGGGCCCCTCCACTTT | CASSLDNLGPLHF
NA | TRBJ2-5 | TRBV28 | once | TGTGCCAGCAGAGAAAGCGAGACCCAGTACTTC | CASRESETQYF
TRBD1 | TRBJ2-2 | TRBV7-9 | few | TGTGCCAGCAGCTTGGGGACAGGGCCCGGGGAGCTGTTTTTT | CASSLGTGPGELFF
NA | TRBJ1-2 | TRBV6-6 | NA | TGTGCCAGCAGAACACTCAGGGCTCTGAACTATGGCTACACCTTC | CASRTLRALNYGYTF
TRBD2 | TRBJ2-2 | TRBV25-1 | few | TGTGCCAGCAATCAGCGGGAGGACACCGGGGAGCTGTTTTTT | CASNQREDTGELFF
NA | TRBJ2-4 | TRBV7-9 | NA | TGTGCCAGCAGCTTAGATTGGACCCTAGCCAAAAACATTCAGTACTTC | CASSLDWTLAKNIQYF
NA | TRBJ1-3 | TRBV7-9 | NA | TGTGCCAGCAGCTGGTCGACGGGAATAGGAAACACCATATATTTT | CASSWSTGIGNTIYF
TRBD1 | TRBJ1-2 | TRBV9 | NA | TGTGCCAGCAGCGTAGGTTTGGGACAGACAAATGGCTACACCTTC | CASSVGLGQTNGYTF
TRBD2 | TRBJ2-5 | TRBV20-1 | few | TGCAGTGCTAGGTCATTAGCGGGGGGCCAAGAGACCCAGTACTTC | CSARSLAGGQETQYF
NA | TRBJ1-3 | TRBV25-1 | NA | TGTGCCAGCAGTGAAGAGACAGTCAATCAGCCCCGAAACACCATATATTTT | CASSEETVNQPRNTIYF
NA | TRBJ1-5 | TRBV24-1 | NA | TGTGCCACCAGTGACCCAGGGGAGCTCAGTCAGCCCCAGCATTTT | CATSDPGELSQPQHF
TRBD1 | TRBJ1-6 | TRBV5-1 | many | TGCGCCAGCAGCTTTCGGGACAGGGATGAGACACCCCTCCACTTT | CASSFRDRDETPLHF
TRBD2 | TRBJ2-3 | TRBV9 | NA | TGTGCCAGCAGCCTTGGGACTAGCGTAACAGATACGCAGTATTTT | CASSLGTSVTDTQYF
NA | TRBJ1-1 | TRBV7-9 | few | TGTGCCAGCAGCTTATTTCTAGGGGACACTGAAGCTTTCTTT | CASSLFLGDTEAFF
TRBD2 | TRBJ2-7 | TRBV12-3/TRBV12-4 | few | TGTGCCAGCAGTGAACTGGGAGGGGCCTACGAGCAGTACTTC | CASSELGGAYEQYF
NA | TRBJ1-6 | TRBV20-1 | few | TGCAGTGCTAGAATTGGGGCCACTAATTCACCCCTCCACTTT | CSARIGATNSPLHF
TRBD2 | TRBJ2-7 | TRBV7-2 | few | TGTGCCAGCAGCTTAGGTGGCGGGAGTCAGTACTTC | CASSLGGGSQYF
NA | TRBJ2-5 | TRBV20-1 | NA | TGCAGTGCTACGGGGGCCGCAGAGGCCCAGTACTTC | CSATGAAEAQYF
NA | TRBJ1-5 | TRBV20-1 | NA | TGCAGTGGAAGGGAAGGTCTTCAGCCCCAGCATTTT | CSGREGLQPQHF
NA | TRBJ2-3 | TRBV16 | NA | TGTGCCAGCAGCCTATCGGGACTCCCAACCACAGATACGCAGTATTTT | CASSLSGLPTTDTQYF
TRBD2 | TRBJ2-7 | TRBV29-1 | many | TGCAGCGTTGAAGGTAGCGGGGGCCGTGTAGGCTTC | CSVEGSGGRVGF
TRBD1 | TRBJ1-2 | TRBV20-1 | NA | TGCAGTGCTAGACCCTCTCCTCCCCGGGACAGGGAATGGAACACCTTC | CSARPSPPRDREWNTF
TRBD1 | TRBJ2-6 | TRBV7-9 | NA | TGTGCCAGCAGCTTGGGGACAGGAGGGTCCAACGTCCTGACTTTC | CASSLGTGGSNVLTF
NA | TRBJ1-5 | TRBV2 | NA | TGTGCCAGCAGTGGACGGGGTCGGGAGCCCCAGCATTTT | CASSGRGREPQHF
NA | TRBJ1-1 | TRBV7-9 | many | TGTGCCAGCAGTTGGGACACTGAAGCTTTCTTT | CASSWDTEAFF
NA | TRBJ2-2 | TRBV25-1 | NA | TGTGCCAGCAGTTTTTTGGCGCAGGCGAACACCGGGGAGCTGTTTTTT | CASSFLAQANTGELFF
NA | TRBJ1-6 | TRBV7-3 | many | TGTGCCAGCAGCTCGGGCGGCCCTAATTCACCCCTCCACTTT | CASSSGGPNSPLHF
NA | TRBJ1-5 | TRBV29-1 | once | TGCAGCGTTGTGGAATGGGGAGGTCAGCCCCAGCATTTT | CSVVEWGGQPQHF
TRBD1 | TRBJ2-7 | TRBV20-1 | many | TGCAGTGCTCACCGGGACAGCGACTACGAGCAGTACTTC | CSAHRDSDYEQYF
TRBD2 | TRBJ2-7 | TRBV7-3 | NA | TGTGCCAGCAGCTCATCTAGCGGGGGAAACTACGAGCAGTACTTC | CASSSSSGGNYEQYF
NA | TRBJ1-5 | TRBV24-1 | NA | TGTGCCACCAGTGATAAGGGGACGGAAGAGACCCAGCATTTT | CATSDKGTEETQHF
NA | TRBJ2-7 | TRBV11-2 | NA | TGTGCTAGAGTTTCCGGGGCCCTCTCCTACGAGCAGTACTTC | CARVSGALSYEQYF
NA | TRBJ2-7 | TRBV7-2 | many | TGTGCCAGCAGGGGCGGACTCACAGTCGTCTACGAGCAGTACTTC | CASRGGLTVVYEQYF
NA | TRBJ2-6 | TRBV20-1 | NA | TGCAGTGCTAGCGATGGACAGGGGGCCAACGTCCTGACTTTC | CSASDGQGANVLTF
NA | TRBJ1-5 | TRBV7-8 | NA | TGTGCCAGCAGCTTAGTAGCAGGACTTAATCAGCCCCAGCATTTT | CASSLVAGLNQPQHF
TRBD1 | TRBJ2-7 | TRBV6-5 | NA | TGTGCCAGCAGTGTGACAGGGCGCGAGCAGTACTTC | CASSVTGREQYF
NA | TRBJ2-5 | TRBV6-1 | few | TGTGCCACCTCGCCAGAGGCTCAAGAGACCCAGTACTTC | CATSPEAQETQYF